Below, 22 T cell receptor beta chains from the same sample are listed, as sequenced in a study of identical twins. TCRdb ran MiXCR on the 5' RACE reads and lists one entry per CDR3 protein. The sample records about 1.7 million distinct CDR3 sequences, around 29% being singletons. Sequenced: cord blood. The receptors were gathered from a newborn girl in good health.

V gene TRBV4-2 combines with J gene TRBJ2-5; 14 bases are shared with TRBD2. This CDR3 region has 16 residues. Germline CDR1 reads LGHNA; CDR2 reads YNFKEQ. V shed 4 bases, J shed 3 bases, and the junction held 4 bases outside the gene matches. The DNA of the CDR3 is TGTGCCAGCAGCCCCCGACTAGCGGGGGGGGAAGAGACCCAGTACTTC. This translates into CASSPRLAGGEETQYF.

This clonotype was seen only a few times. The V gene is TRBV13, the J gene TRBJ2-5, with D unresolved. Germline V lookup: CDR1 PRHDT, CDR2 FYEKMQ (reference sequence). The CDR3 runs to 15 residues. The V end was cut by 0 bases, the J end by 2 bases, with 10 bases between. The CDR3 region is CASSLGGVGQETQYF. The CDR3 bases are TGTGCCAGCAGCTTAGGCGGTGTAGGTCAAGAGACCCAGTACTTC.

A few counts support this clonotype. The chain carries TRBV20-1 and TRBJ1-2, with D uncertain. Germline V gives CDR1 DFQATT, CDR2 SNEGSKA (reference sequence). V was cut by 3 bases and J by 3 bases, with 5 bases left in between. There are 11 residues in the CDR3. The CDR3 nucleotides are TGCAGTGCTAGCCCGGACTATGGCTACACCTTC. Amino acid sequence: CSASPDYGYTF.

The chain has TRBV20-1 and TRBJ2-5; D not certain. The end of the DNA is better explained by TRBJ2-1, so the J call may be wrong. The CDR3 is 12 amino acids. CDR1 DFQATT and CDR2 SNEGSKA come from the germline V gene (reference sequence). The CDR3 DNA reads as TGCAGTGCACCGTCAGTTCAAGAGACCCAGTTCTTC. Translated, it gives CSAPSVQETQFF.

This clonotype was seen only a few times. V usage is TRBV24-1 and J usage is TRBJ1-5, with TRBD1 as a possible D gene (6 bases). V lost 3 bases and J 3 bases, leaving 11 bases between the germline ends. There are 15 residues in the CDR3. Germline V gives CDR1 KGHDR, CDR2 SFDVKD. CDR3 protein: CATSDGDRFNQPQHF. CDR3 sequence (DNA): TGTGCCACCAGTGATGGCGACAGGTTCAATCAGCCCCAGCATTTT.

The gene calls are TRBV4-1 and TRBJ2-7; D is perhaps TRBD1 or TRBD2 (6 bases each). CDR3 size: 17 residues. Per the germline V gene, CDR1 is MGHRA and CDR2 is YSYEKL. V lost 4 bases and J lost 3, with 22 bases in between. The CDR3 here is CASSPTGADLSVYEQYF. The DNA for the CDR3 is TGCGCCAGCAGCCCAACGGGGGCGGACTTAAGCGTCTACGAGCAGTACTTC.

The V gene is TRBV9, the J gene TRBJ1-1; D is possibly TRBD1 (5 bases). Trimming shortened V by 0 bases and J by 3 bases, and 9 bases separated the two germline ends. Germline assignment: CDR1 SGDLS and CDR2 YYNGEE. The CDR3 is 14 residues long. CDR3 nucleotide sequence: TGTGCCAGCAGCGTAGCACAGGACCACACTGAAGCTTTCTTT. It codes for CASSVAQDHTEAFF.

This clonotype was seen more than once but under ten times. Here the CDR3 reads CASSFATTQSNQPQHF. The CDR3 DNA is TGTGCCAGCAGCTTTGCTACCACACAGAGCAATCAGCCCCAGCATTTT. The chain is built from TRBV7-8 and TRBJ1-5, with unresolved D. The germline CDR1 and CDR2 sequences are SGHVS and FQNEAQ. The length of the CDR3 is 16 residues. Trimming pared 3 bases from V and 1 base from J, leaving 13 bases between.

The chain is built from TRBV28 and TRBJ2-4; no firm D call. This CDR3 contains 17 residues. Trimming cost V 3 bases and J 2 bases, with 17 bases left between them. Looked up from germline, CDR1 is MDHEN and CDR2 is SYDVKM. The CDR3 DNA reads as TGTGCCAGCAGTTTGGCCGACTTGAGGATCCCCAAAAACATTCAGTACTTC. Its translation: CASSLADLRIPKNIQYF.

This clonotype appeared a few times. This rearrangement joins TRBV12-3 or TRBV12-4 to TRBJ1-1, with 8 bases fitting TRBD1. The CDR3 loop spans 14 amino acids. V lost 4 bases to trimming and J lost 5 bases; unmatched junction nucleotides: 6. The CDR3 nucleotides are TGTGCCAGCAGTTCCCGGACAGGGTTGACTGAAGCTTTCTTT. Translation gives CASSSRTGLTEAFF.

There are a few counts of this clonotype. This sequence joins TRBV6-5 and TRBJ2-1, with 8 bases identical to TRBD2. The J call may be in error: the DNA end matches TRBJ2-7 better. The CDR3 has 15 residues. Germline-derived CDR1 and CDR2 are MNHEY and SVGAGI. This CDR3 reads CASSYSGSSYNEQYF. DNA of the CDR3: TGTGCCAGCAGTTACAGCGGGAGCTCCTACAATGAGCAGTACTTC.

V usage is TRBV28 and J usage is TRBJ1-4; 7 bases agree with TRBD1. Germline CDR1 is MDHEN and CDR2 is SYDVKM. This CDR3 spans 19 amino acids. Unmatched junction bases numbered 15, after V lost 3 bases and J lost 2 bases. CDR3 coding DNA: TGTGCCAGCAGTTTGGGTTTGGGACAGCCACTTGTGACTAATGAAAAACTGTTTTTT. Translation gives CASSLGLGQPLVTNEKLFF.

The chain recombines TRBV6-1 with TRBJ1-2, with D hard to call. Germline CDR1 MNHNS, CDR2 SASEGT. The V and J ends lost 4 bases and 0 bases respectively, with 9 bases between them. The CDR3 extends over 14 amino acids. CDR3 sequence (DNA): TGTGCCAGCAGTGCGGAGGGCGCTAACTATGGCTACACCTTC. It translates to CASSAEGANYGYTF.

This clonotype was detected only a few times. V usage is TRBV24-1 and J usage is TRBJ1-5; D remains ambiguous. The V end lost 9 bases, the J end lost 1 base, and 9 bases lay between the germline ends. Looked up from germline, CDR1 is KGHDR and CDR2 is SFDVKD. This CDR3 contains 13 residues. The CDR3 sequence is CATQDVSNQPQHF. In nucleotides, the CDR3 is TGTGCCACCCAGGACGTAAGCAATCAGCCCCAGCATTTT.

This chain links TRBV6-1 with TRBJ2-1, with a tentative D call TRBD2 (6 bases). Germline V CDR1 and CDR2: MNHNS, SASEGT. Between the trimmed V and J ends, which lost 1 base and 0 bases, there was a span of 16 bases. The CDR3 is 18 residues long. CDR3 nucleotides: TGTGCCAGCAGTGAAGGGACCTTCGGGAGCAGCTCCTACAATGAGCAGTTCTTC. Translation gives CASSEGTFGSSSYNEQFF.

This clonotype has more than one count but fewer than ten. The gene calls are TRBV12-3 or TRBV12-4 and TRBJ2-5; 15 bases match TRBD2. V dropped 2 bases and J dropped 5; count of bases not matched to a gene: 3. CDR3 length: 16 amino acids. The DNA of the CDR3 is TGTGCCAGCAGTTTACGGACTAGCGGGGGGGAGGAGACCCAGTACTTC. Its translation is CASSLRTSGGEETQYF.

V usage is TRBV27 and J usage is TRBJ2-2; unclear D gene. The CDR3 is 14 residues long. Germline V gives CDR1 MNHEY, CDR2 SMNVEV (reference sequence). Trimming removed 3 bases from V and 4 bases from J, with 9 bases in between. The CDR3 DNA follows: TGTGCCAGCAGTTTGCGGATCCCCACCGGGGAGCTGTTTTTT. Translating it yields CASSLRIPTGELFF.

The rearrangement uses TRBV15 and TRBJ2-1; 9 bases match TRBD1. Losses at the gene ends were 2 bases for V and 3 bases for J; bases not matched to a gene: 11. Germline V gene sequence: CDR1 LNHNV, CDR2 YYDKDF (reference sequence). The CDR3 sequence is 18 residues long. CDR3 sequence: CATSRKTGTGYRYNEQFF. CDR3 coding DNA: TGTGCCACCAGCAGAAAAACCGGGACAGGGTACCGCTACAATGAGCAGTTCTTC.

This chain connects TRBV6-6 to TRBJ1-6; D call uncertain. Trimming shortened V by 0 bases and J by 0 bases, and 9 bases separated the two germline ends. The CDR3 covers 17 residues. Germline CDR1 reads MNHNY; CDR2 reads SVGAGI (reference sequence). The CDR3 region is CASSYSTGSSYNSPLHF. CDR3 in DNA: TGTGCCAGCAGTTACTCGACGGGGAGCTCCTATAATTCACCCCTCCACTTT.

The rearrangement joins TRBV5-1 to TRBJ2-7, with a tentative D call TRBD1 (5 bases). This CDR3 has 18 amino acids. In germline, CDR1 is SGHRS, CDR2 YFSETQ. V gave up 2 bases and J gave up 3 bases, with 24 bases separating them. CDR3 in amino acids: CASSLISQRQSPNYEQYF. CDR3 sequence (DNA): TGCGCCAGCAGCTTAATCTCACAACGACAGAGTCCTAACTACGAGCAGTACTTC.

This clonotype appeared a few times. This sequence joins TRBV3-1 and TRBJ2-1; weak D call: TRBD1 (5 bases). Per germline, CDR1 LGHDT and CDR2 YNNKEL (reference sequence). The CDR3 sequence is 13 residues long. Trimming left V 0 bases short and J 11 bases short, with 11 bases between. In DNA form, the CDR3 reads TGTGCCAGCAGCCAAGATCAGACAGCCCAGCAGTTCTTC. Its protein is CASSQDQTAQQFF.

Here the CDR3 DNA reads TGTGCCAGCAGCTTAGTCTATAGCGGACAAGAGACCCAGTTCTTC. Translation gives CASSLVYSGQETQFF. The chain uses TRBV7-8 and TRBJ2-5, with D maybe TRBD2 (6 bases). TRBJ2-1 explains the end of the DNA better; the J call may be wrong. Germline assignment: CDR1 SGHVS and CDR2 FQNEAQ. The CDR3 contains 15 residues.